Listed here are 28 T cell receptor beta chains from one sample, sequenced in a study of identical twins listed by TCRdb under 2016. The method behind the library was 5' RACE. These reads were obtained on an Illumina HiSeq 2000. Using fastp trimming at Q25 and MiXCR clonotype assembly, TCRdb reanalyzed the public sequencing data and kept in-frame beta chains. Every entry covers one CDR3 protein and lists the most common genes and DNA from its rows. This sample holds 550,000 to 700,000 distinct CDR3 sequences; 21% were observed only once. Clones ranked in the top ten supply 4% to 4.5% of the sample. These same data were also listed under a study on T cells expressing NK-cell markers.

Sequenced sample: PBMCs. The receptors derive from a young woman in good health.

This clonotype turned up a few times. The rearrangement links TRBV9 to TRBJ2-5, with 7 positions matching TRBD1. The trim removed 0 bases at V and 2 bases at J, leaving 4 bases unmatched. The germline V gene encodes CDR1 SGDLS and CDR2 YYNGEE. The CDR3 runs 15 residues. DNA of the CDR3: TGTGCCAGCAGCGTAGCTGGGACAGTACAAGAGACCCAGTACTTC. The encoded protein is CASSVAGTVQETQYF.

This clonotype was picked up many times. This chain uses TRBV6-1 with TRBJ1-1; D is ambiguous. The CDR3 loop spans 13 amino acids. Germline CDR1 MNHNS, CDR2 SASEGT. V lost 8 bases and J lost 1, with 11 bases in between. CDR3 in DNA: TGTGCCAGCGGAACAACGGGGAACACTGAAGCTTTCTTT. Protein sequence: CASGTTGNTEAFF.

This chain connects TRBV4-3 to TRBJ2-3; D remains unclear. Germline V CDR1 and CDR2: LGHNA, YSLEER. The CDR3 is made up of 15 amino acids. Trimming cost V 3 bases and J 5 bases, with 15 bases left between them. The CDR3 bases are TGCGCCAGCAGCCACTCCGGGCCCGTGGGAGATACGCAGTATTTT. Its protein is CASSHSGPVGDTQYF.

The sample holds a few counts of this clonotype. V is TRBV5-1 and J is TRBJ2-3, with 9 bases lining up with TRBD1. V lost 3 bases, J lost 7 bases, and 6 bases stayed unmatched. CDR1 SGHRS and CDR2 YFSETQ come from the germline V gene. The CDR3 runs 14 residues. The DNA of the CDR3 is TGCGCCAGCAGCTCACAGGGGGCGTCAAATACGCAGTATTTT. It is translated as CASSSQGASNTQYF.

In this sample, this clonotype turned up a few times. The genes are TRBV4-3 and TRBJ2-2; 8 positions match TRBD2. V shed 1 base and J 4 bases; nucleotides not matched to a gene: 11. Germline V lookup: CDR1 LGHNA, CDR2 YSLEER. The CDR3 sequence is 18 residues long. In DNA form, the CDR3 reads TGCGCCAGCAGCCAAGTTTGGGAACTAGCGGTCGGCACCGGGGAGCTGTTTTTT. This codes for CASSQVWELAVGTGELFF.

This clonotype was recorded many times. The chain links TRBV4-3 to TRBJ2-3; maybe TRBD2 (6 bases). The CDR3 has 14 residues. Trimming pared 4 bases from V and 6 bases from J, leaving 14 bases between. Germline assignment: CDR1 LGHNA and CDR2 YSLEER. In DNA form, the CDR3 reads TGCGCCAGCAGCCCGACCCGGGGGACGGATACGCAGTATTTT. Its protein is CASSPTRGTDTQYF.

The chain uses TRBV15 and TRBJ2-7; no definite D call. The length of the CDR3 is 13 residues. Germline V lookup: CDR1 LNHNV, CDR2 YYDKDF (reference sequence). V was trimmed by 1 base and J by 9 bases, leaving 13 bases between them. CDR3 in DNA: TGTGCCACCAGCAGAGGTGTCCAGGATGCGCAGTACTTC. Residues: CATSRGVQDAQYF.

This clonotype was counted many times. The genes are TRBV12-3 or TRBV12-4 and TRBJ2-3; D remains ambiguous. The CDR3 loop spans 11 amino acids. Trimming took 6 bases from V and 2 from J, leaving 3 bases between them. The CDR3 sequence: CASSDTDTQYF. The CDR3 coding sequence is TGTGCCAGCAGCGACACAGATACGCAGTATTTT.

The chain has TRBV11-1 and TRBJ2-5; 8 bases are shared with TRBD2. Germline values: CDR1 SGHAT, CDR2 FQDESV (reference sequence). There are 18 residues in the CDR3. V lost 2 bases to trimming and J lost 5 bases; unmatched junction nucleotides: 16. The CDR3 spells CASSLIRRSGVSLETQYF. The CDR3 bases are TGTGCCAGCAGCTTAATCCGACGTAGCGGGGTATCCCTGGAGACCCAGTACTTC.

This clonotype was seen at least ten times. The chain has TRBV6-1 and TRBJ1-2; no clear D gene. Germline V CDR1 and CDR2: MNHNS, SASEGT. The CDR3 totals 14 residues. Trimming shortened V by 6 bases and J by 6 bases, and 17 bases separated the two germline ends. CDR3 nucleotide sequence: TGTGCCAGCAGGCTCGGACGGACCCCACATGGCTACACCTTC. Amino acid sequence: CASRLGRTPHGYTF.

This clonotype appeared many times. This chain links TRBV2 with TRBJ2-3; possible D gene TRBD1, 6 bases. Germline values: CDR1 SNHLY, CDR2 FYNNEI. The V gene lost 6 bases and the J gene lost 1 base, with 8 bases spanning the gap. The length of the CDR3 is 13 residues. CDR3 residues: CASRGGGTDTQYF. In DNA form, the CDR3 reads TGTGCCAGCAGAGGGGGTGGCACAGATACGCAGTATTTT.

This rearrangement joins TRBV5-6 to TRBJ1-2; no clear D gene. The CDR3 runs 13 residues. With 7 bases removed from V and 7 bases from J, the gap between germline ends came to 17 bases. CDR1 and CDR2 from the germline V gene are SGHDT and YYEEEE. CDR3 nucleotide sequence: TGTGCCAGCCGAAGAGGGTCCACGACTGGCTACACCTTC. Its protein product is CASRRGSTTGYTF.

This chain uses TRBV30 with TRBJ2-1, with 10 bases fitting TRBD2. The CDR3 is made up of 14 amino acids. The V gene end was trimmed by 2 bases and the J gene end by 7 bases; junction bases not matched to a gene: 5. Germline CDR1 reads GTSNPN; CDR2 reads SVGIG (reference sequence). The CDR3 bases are TGTGCCTGGAGTTCAGCGGGAGGGGGAAATGAGCAGTTCTTC. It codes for CAWSSAGGGNEQFF.

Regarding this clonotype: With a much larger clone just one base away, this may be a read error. CDR3 in amino acids: CSAKVHEQYF. CDR3 nucleotides: TGCAGTGCTAAGGTTCACGAGCAGTACTTC. V gene TRBV20-1 combines with J gene TRBJ2-7; no firm D call. The V end was cut by 4 bases, the J end by 5 bases, with 6 bases between. Germline values: CDR1 DFQATT, CDR2 SNEGSKA (reference sequence). CDR3 length: 10 residues.

CDR3: CSASPGGGRKTQYF. DNA for the CDR3: TGCAGTGCTAGTCCGGGAGGGGGTCGGAAGACCCAGTACTTC. The rearrangement joins TRBV20-1 to TRBJ2-5, with 8 nucleotides matching TRBD2. Germline CDR1 reads DFQATT; CDR2 reads SNEGSKA (reference sequence). This CDR3 has 14 amino acids. Germline trimming cut 3 bases from V and 6 bases from J; bases unmatched to any gene: 9.

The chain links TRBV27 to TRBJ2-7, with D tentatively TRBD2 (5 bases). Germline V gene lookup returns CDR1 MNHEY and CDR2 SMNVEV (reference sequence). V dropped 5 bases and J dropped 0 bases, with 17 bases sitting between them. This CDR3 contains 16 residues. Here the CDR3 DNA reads TGTGCCAGCAGTCCCGAAAGGACGGGGAGCTCCTACGAGCAGTACTTC. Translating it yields CASSPERTGSSYEQYF.

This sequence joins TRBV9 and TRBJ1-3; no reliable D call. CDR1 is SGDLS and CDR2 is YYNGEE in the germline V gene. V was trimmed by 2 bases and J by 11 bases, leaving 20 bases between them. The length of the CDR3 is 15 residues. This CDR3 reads CASSVRPDPVLPIYF. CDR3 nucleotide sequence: TGTGCCAGCAGCGTCAGACCGGATCCAGTGTTGCCCATATATTTT.

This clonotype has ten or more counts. CDR3 DNA sequence: TGCAGTGCTAGGTCTGGTGGGCTCCGGGTGGATACGCAGTATTTT. This encodes CSARSGGLRVDTQYF. The genes are TRBV20-1 and TRBJ2-3, with D uncertain. The length of the CDR3 is 15 residues. The V and J ends lost 3 bases and 6 bases respectively, with 19 bases between them. Germline V gene data show CDR1 as DFQATT and CDR2 as SNEGSKA (reference sequence).

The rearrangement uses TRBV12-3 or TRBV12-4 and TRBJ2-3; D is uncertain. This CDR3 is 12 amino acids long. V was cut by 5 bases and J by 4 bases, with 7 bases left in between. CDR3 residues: CASSARPDTQYF. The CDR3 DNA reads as TGTGCCAGCAGTGCTAGACCAGATACGCAGTATTTT.

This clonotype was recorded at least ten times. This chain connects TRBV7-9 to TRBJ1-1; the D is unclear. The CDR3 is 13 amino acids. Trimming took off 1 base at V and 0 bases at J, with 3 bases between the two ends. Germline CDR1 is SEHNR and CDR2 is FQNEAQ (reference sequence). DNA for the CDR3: TGTGCCAGCAGCTTAGAGGTGAACACTGAAGCTTTCTTT. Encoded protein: CASSLEVNTEAFF.

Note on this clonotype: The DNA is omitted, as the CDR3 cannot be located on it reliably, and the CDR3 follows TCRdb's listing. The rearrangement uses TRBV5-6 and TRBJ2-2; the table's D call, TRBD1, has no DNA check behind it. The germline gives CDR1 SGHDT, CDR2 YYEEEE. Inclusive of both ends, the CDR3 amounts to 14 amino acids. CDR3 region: CAIGPGYLCWELLF.

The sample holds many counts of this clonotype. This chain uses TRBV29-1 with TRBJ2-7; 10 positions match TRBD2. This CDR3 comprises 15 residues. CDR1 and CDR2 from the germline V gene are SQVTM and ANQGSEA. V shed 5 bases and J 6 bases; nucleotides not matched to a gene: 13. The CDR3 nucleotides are TGCAGCGTTAGTCGAGGGGGGACTAGCGTGAGCGAGCAGTACTTC. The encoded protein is CSVSRGGTSVSEQYF.

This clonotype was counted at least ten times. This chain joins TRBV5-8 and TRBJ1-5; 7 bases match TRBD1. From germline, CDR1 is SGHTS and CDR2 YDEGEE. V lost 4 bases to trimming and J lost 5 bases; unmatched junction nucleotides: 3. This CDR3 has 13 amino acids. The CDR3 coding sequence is TGTGCCAGCAGCCGGGACAGCTATCAGCCCCAGCATTTT. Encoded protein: CASSRDSYQPQHF.

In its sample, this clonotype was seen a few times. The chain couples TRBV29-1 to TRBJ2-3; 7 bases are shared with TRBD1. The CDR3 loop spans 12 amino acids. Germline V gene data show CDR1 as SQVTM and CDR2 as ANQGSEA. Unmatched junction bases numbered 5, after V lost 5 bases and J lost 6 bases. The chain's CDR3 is CSVRTGHDTQYF. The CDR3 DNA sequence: TGCAGCGTTCGGACAGGCCACGATACGCAGTATTTT.

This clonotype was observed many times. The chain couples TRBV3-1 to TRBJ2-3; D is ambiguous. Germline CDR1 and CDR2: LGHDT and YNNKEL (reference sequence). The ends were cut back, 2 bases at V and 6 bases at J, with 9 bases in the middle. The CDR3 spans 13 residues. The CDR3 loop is CASSQPWTDTQYF. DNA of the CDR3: TGTGCCAGCAGCCAACCTTGGACGGATACGCAGTATTTT.

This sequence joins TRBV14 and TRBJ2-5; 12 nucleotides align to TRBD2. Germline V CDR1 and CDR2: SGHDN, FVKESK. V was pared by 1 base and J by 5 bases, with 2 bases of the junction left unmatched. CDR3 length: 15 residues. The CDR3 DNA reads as TGTGCCAGCAGCCAAGGACTAGCGGGAGCGGAGACCCAGTACTTC. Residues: CASSQGLAGAETQYF.

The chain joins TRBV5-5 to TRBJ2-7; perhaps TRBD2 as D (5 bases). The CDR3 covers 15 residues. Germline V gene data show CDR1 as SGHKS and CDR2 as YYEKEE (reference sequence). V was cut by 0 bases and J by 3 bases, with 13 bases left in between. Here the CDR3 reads CASSLAGYGIYEQYF. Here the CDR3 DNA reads TGTGCCAGCAGCTTGGCCGGGTACGGGATCTACGAGCAGTACTTC.

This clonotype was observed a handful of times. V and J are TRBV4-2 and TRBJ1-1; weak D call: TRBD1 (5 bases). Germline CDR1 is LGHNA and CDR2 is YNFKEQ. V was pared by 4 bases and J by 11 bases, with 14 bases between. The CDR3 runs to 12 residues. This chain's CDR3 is CASSPGISGAFF. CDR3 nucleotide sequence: TGTGCCAGCAGCCCAGGGATCTCAGGGGCTTTCTTT.